The 15 T cell receptor beta chains listed next were all sequenced from one sample in a study of identical twins. TCRdb called the 5' RACE reads again in MiXCR, with one record for every CDR3 protein. The sample shows about 530,000 distinct CDR3 sequences, roughly 15% of them seen only once. A further study also used this sample, focusing on yellow fever vaccine responses in identical twins.

Sample: CD4+ T cells sorted from blood. Source of these receptors: a woman aged 18-29 years in good health.

There are a few counts of this clonotype. This chain joins TRBV7-9 and TRBJ1-2; TRBD1 agrees at 8 bases. Trimming took 4 bases from V and 9 from J; bases not matched to a gene: 10. The CDR3 covers 14 residues. Germline-derived CDR1 and CDR2 are SEHNR and FQNEAQ (reference sequence). CDR3 loop: CASSSQDRENRYTF. In DNA form, the CDR3 reads TGTGCCAGCAGCTCGCAGGACAGGGAAAATCGCTACACCTTC. The full variable domain, in which reference TRBV7-9 and TRBJ1-2 provide the parts outside the CDR3, is DTGVSQNPRHKITKRGQNVTFRCDPISEHNRLYWYRQTLGQGPEFLTYFQNEAQLEKSRLLSDRFSAERPKGSFSTLEIQRTEQGDSAMYLCASSSQDRENRYTFGSGTRLTVV.

This clonotype was recorded a few times. The chain joins TRBV28 to TRBJ2-2, with D possibly matching TRBD1 (6 bases). Deletions cut 7 bases from V and 0 bases from J, with 27 bases between. The CDR3 consists of 20 residues. Looked up from germline, CDR1 is MDHEN and CDR2 is SYDVKM. The CDR3 loop is CASTPLVVKGVRSNTGELFF. As DNA, the CDR3 is TGTGCCAGCACCCCTCTCGTTGTGAAGGGGGTCCGTTCGAACACCGGGGAGCTGTTTTTT.

The chain employs TRBV9 and TRBJ2-2, with TRBD2 identical over 10 bases. Trimming removed 0 bases from V and 0 bases from J; junction bases left unmatched: 5. Germline V CDR1 and CDR2: SGDLS, YYNGEE. The CDR3 loop spans 18 amino acids. The CDR3 DNA follows: TGTGCCAGCAGCGTAGCTACTAGCGGGGAGGCGAACACCGGGGAGCTGTTTTTT. Its protein is CASSVATSGEANTGELFF.

This clonotype appeared many times. This chain connects TRBV12-3 or TRBV12-4 to TRBJ2-1; 8 nucleotides match TRBD2. The CDR3 is 15 amino acids. V shed 5 bases, J shed 12 bases, and the junction held 15 bases outside the gene matches. The CDR3 region has the DNA TGTGCCAGCAGTCCCCCATCGGCGGGGGGTTTGGGGCAGTTCTTC. Its translation: CASSPPSAGGLGQFF.

This clonotype came up a few times. The chain combines TRBV20-1 with TRBJ1-6, with D possibly being TRBD1 (5 bases). This CDR3 spans 13 amino acids. CDR1 and CDR2 from the germline V gene are DFQATT and SNEGSKA (reference sequence). Trimming stripped 4 bases from V and 7 bases from J, with 11 bases between. The CDR3 coding sequence is TGCAGTGCTAACGTCGACAGAAATTCACCCCTCCACTTT. This encodes CSANVDRNSPLHF.

The chain combines TRBV2 with TRBJ2-1; D gene ambiguous. From germline, CDR1 is SNHLY and CDR2 FYNNEI. The CDR3 extends over 13 amino acids. Trimming stripped 5 bases from V and 5 bases from J, with 10 bases between. The CDR3 sequence: CASSFSPNNEQFF. The CDR3 region has the DNA TGTGCCAGCAGTTTCTCCCCTAACAATGAGCAGTTCTTC.

The sample holds many counts of this clonotype. This sequence joins TRBV12-3 or TRBV12-4 and TRBJ2-3, with 9 bases matching TRBD2. With V trimmed by 1 base and J by 4 bases, 6 bases remained unmatched. The CDR3 sequence is 16 residues long. For the CDR3, the DNA is TGTGCCAGCAGTTTAGGCGCAGCGGGGGGCTCAGATACGCAGTATTTT. Translated: CASSLGAAGGSDTQYF.

This clonotype was observed a handful of times. The V and J genes are TRBV24-1 and TRBJ2-3; no definite D call. This CDR3 is 12 amino acids long. CDR1 and CDR2 from the germline V gene are KGHDR and SFDVKD. The V end lost 1 base, the J end lost 8 bases, and 6 bases lay between the germline ends. CDR3 in DNA: TGTGCCACCAGTGATTTAGGGCTTACGCAGTATTTT. This sequence encodes CATSDLGLTQYF.

The chain is built from TRBV7-2 and TRBJ2-1; D ambiguous. Looked up from germline, CDR1 is SGHTA and CDR2 is FQGNSA. This CDR3 contains 15 residues. V was trimmed by 5 bases and J by 3 bases, leaving 14 bases between them. CDR3 loop: CASSHYLTNYNEQFF. The DNA of the CDR3 is TGTGCCAGCAGCCACTACCTCACCAACTACAATGAGCAGTTCTTC.

This chain links TRBV20-1 with TRBJ2-5; D may correspond to TRBD1 or TRBD2 (6 bases each). The CDR3 has 16 residues. Germline V gene sequence: CDR1 DFQATT, CDR2 SNEGSKA (reference sequence). The V end lost 1 base, the J end lost 5 bases, and 20 bases lay between the germline ends. CDR3 residues: CSARVWGAIRGETQYF. The CDR3 DNA is TGCAGTGCTAGAGTCTGGGGGGCTATCCGAGGGGAGACCCAGTACTTC.

This clonotype has more than one count but fewer than ten. V is TRBV29-1 and J is TRBJ2-7; D may match TRBD1 or TRBD2 (5 bases each). Trimming took off 6 bases at V and 0 bases at J, with 9 bases between the two ends. Germline CDR1 SQVTM, CDR2 ANQGSEA. This CDR3 has 12 residues. In DNA form, the CDR3 reads TGCAGCGTGAGGGACGGCTCCTACGAGCAGTACTTC. This translates into CSVRDGSYEQYF.

This rearrangement joins TRBV20-1 to TRBJ2-7, with 10 bases lining up with TRBD2. The CDR3 consists of 13 residues. Germline V lookup: CDR1 DFQATT, CDR2 SNEGSKA (reference sequence). V shed 4 bases, J shed 4 bases, and the junction held 4 bases outside the gene matches. CDR3 sequence: CSAKTSGFYEQYV. The CDR3 DNA follows: TGCAGTGCTAAGACTAGCGGGTTTTACGAGCAGTACGTC.

J is TRBJ2-2 and V is TRBV11-2, with D unresolved. Germline CDR1 reads SGHAT; CDR2 reads FQNNGV. The CDR3 has 16 amino acids. With 2 bases removed from V and 7 bases from J, the gap between germline ends came to 17 bases. The CDR3 loop reads CASSLRKDPLGGELFF. CDR3 DNA sequence: TGTGCCAGCAGCTTAAGGAAGGACCCCCTAGGCGGGGAGCTGTTTTTT.

Turning to this clonotype: One end of the junction is discordant with germline, which a read error may explain. The rearrangement joins TRBV20-1 to TRBJ2-4, with 14 nucleotides matching TRBD2. This CDR3 contains 17 residues. Per the germline V gene, CDR1 is DFQATT and CDR2 is SNEGSKA (reference sequence). The chain's CDR3 is CCARDLRLAGGRDIQYF. DNA of the CDR3: TGCTGTGCTAGAGACCTCCGACTAGCGGGAGGGCGGGACATTCAGTACTTC.

The chain joins TRBV12-3 or TRBV12-4 to TRBJ1-4; D is uncertain. V was shortened by 6 bases and J by 0 bases, with 8 bases between the two germline ends. This CDR3 region has 14 residues. Here the CDR3 reads CASRHSSTNEKLFF. CDR3 in DNA: TGTGCCAGCAGACACAGTTCAACTAATGAAAAACTGTTTTTT.